This T cell receptor beta chain is from a study of blood T cells in healthy people across ages (dated by TCRdb to between 2015 and 2016). The study in broad terms: In model experiments, roughly one uniquely barcoded TCR beta cDNA molecule per two T cells was captured by template switching. To track age-related changes in TCR beta repertoire diversity, the study relied on deep sequencing normalized with unique cDNA molecular identifiers. Four age groups were formed from the donors: young (average roughly 15 years), middle-aged (around 41), aged (over 55) and long-lived (less than 85). To avoid experimental bias, donors of different ages were spread randomly across the sequencing lanes. Using the same blood draw, the study looked at two additional independent replicas of 1 million unique cDNA reads for two donors, one aged 18 to 30 and the other aged 80 or older.

At least ten counts were recorded for this clonotype. No cognate antigen has been identified for it. Base qualities are not provided; no much larger clone lies one nucleotide away. V is shortened by 4 bases, J by 4 bases, and the region joining them spans 5 bases. The CDR3 runs 11 residues from the cysteine to the phenylalanine. This entry keeps only the CDR3 DNA: 33 bases, framed from base 1. CDR1 and CDR2 are drawn from the germline V gene: SGHTA, FQGNSA. Receptors were amplified or captured by 5' RACE. This sample was sequenced with an Illumina HiSeq 2500. A second roughly 7 to 11 cycle PCR used a sample-barcoded 5' primer and a J-beta primer mix. A template-switch 5' adaptor carrying 12 random nucleotides introduced a unique molecular identifier onto each TCR beta cDNA molecule. Each sample yielded at least 2.5 million CDR3-containing paired-end reads. First-strand cDNA was synthesized from all RNA with the Mint cDNA synthesis kit, primed by a TRBC-specific oligonucleotide. All cDNA was treated with uracil-DNA glycosylase and then went through a first 18-cycle PCR with the universal primers M1SS and BC2_uni_R. On the authors' methods: For normalization, 1 million high-quality reads, each with a distinct molecular identifier, were randomly selected from each sample. Instead of being binned into consensus sequences, reads with shared molecular identifiers were discarded. CDR3 identification, clonotype clustering and error correction used MiTCR with a Q25 quality threshold and the strictest error-elimination algorithm. Lower-bound total TCR beta diversity was estimated with a nonparametric unseen species model using Euler transformation. The public reads were reprocessed in TCRdb via fastp at Q25 and MiXCR, keeping in-frame beta chains. Records with the same CDR3 protein are collapsed into one entry carrying the most frequent genes and DNA. The V and J calls, along with clone size, are taken from TCRdb and not from the paper's own processing. This sample has fewer than 900,000 distinct CDR3 sequences in its table, and 45% to 50% of those were observed once. Under 35% of the sample is held by the ten biggest clonotypes.

Study-level results and caveats: Estimates of total diversity based on one million sequenced T cells were regarded as lower bounds and as underestimates. As age increased, observed TCR beta diversity per million T cells dropped in a roughly linear way, and a significant reduction was already evident by age roughly 36. Since profiling was done on bulk unsorted PBMCs, naive and antigen-experienced compartments could not be conclusively compared. The long-lived group showed more naive CD4+ T cells, fewer expanded clones and increased TCR diversity than the aged group, suggesting age selection. There was a strong correlation between observed TCR beta diversity and the percentage of naive T cells measured by flow cytometry. Donor CMV infection status was unknown, potentially confounding age-related changes in expanded clonotypes.

Donors were around 37 systemically healthy Caucasian individuals from Russia aged roughly 6 to 95 years. Each donor gave 8 to 10 milliliters of peripheral blood, drawn into EDTA-treated Vacutainer tubes. Ficoll-Paque density-gradient centrifugation was used to isolate PBMCs, with at least 6.5 million per sample. Trizol reagent was used to extract total RNA from PBMCs, with at least 6 micrograms per sample. The percentages of naive CD45RAhigh/CD27high T cells were determined by flow cytometry on a PBMC aliquot from every donor. Sample: blood. The chain is made from TRBV7-2 and TRBJ2-7, with the D gene uncertain. The clonotype comes from a woman in her fifties or sixties in good health. The CDR3: CASSSRYEQYF. The base sequence is TGTGCCAGCAGCTCCAGATACGAGCAGTACTTC.